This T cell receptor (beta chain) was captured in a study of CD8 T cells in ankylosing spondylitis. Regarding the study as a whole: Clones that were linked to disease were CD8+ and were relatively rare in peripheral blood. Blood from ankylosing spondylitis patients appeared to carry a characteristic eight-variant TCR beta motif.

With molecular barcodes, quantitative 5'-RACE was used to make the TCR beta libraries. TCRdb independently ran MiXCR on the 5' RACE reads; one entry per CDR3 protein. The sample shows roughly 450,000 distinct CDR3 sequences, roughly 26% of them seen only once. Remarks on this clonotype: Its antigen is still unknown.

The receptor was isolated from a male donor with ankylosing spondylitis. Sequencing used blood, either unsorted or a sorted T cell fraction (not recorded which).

The CDR3 spells CSVGQGGTDTQYF. As DNA, the CDR3 is TGCAGCGTGGGACAGGGCGGTACAGATACGCAGTATTTT. V and J are TRBV29-1 and TRBJ2-3; 9 nucleotides align to TRBD1. The CDR3 is made up of 13 amino acids. Germline CDR1 is SQVTM and CDR2 is ANQGSEA. Trimming at V came to 6 bases and at J to 3 bases, leaving 4 bases not matched to a gene.